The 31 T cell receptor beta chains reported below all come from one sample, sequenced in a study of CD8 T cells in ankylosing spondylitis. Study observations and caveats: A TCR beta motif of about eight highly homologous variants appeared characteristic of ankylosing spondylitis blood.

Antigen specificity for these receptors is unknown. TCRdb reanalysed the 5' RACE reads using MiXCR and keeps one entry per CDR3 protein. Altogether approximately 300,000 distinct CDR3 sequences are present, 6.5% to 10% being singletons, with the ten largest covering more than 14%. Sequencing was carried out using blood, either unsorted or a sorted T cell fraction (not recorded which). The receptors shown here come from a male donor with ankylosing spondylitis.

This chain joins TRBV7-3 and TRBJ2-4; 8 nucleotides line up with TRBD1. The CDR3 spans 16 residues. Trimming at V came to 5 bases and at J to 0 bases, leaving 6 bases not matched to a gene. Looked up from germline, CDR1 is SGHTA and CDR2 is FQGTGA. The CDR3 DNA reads TGTGCCAGCAGCGGGACAGGAGAACTAGCCAAAAACATTCAGTACTTC. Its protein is CASSGTGELAKNIQYF.

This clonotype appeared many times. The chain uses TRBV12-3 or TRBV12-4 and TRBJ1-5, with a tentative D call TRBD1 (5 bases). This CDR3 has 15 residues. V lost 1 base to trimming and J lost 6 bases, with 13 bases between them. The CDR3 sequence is CASSLDFGTSQPQHF. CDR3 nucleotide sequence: TGTGCCAGCAGTTTAGACTTCGGGACGAGTCAGCCCCAGCATTTT.

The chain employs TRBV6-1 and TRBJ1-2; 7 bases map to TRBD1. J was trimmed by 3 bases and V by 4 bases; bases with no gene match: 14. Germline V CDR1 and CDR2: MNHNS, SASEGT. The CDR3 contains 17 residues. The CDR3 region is CASSARSTGFAYYGYTF. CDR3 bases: TGTGCCAGCAGTGCTCGATCGACAGGGTTTGCCTACTATGGCTACACCTTC.

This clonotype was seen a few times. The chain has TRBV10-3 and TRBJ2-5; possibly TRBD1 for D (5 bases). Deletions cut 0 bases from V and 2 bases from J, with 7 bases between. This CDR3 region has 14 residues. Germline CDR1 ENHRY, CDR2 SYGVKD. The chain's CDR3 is CAISESAGQETQYF. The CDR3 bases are TGTGCCATCAGTGAGTCGGCAGGGCAAGAGACCCAGTACTTC.

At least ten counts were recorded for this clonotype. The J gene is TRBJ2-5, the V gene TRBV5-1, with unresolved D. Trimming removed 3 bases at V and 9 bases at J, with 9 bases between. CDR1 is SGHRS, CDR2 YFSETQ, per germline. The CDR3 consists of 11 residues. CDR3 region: CASSSTEAQYF. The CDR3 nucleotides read TGCGCCAGCAGCTCGACGGAAGCCCAGTACTTC.

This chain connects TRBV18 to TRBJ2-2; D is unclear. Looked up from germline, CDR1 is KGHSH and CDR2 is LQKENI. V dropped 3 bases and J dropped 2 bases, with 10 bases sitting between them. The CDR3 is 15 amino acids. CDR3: CASSPTSFNTGELFF. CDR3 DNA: TGTGCCAGCTCACCTACATCCTTTAACACCGGGGAGCTGTTTTTT.

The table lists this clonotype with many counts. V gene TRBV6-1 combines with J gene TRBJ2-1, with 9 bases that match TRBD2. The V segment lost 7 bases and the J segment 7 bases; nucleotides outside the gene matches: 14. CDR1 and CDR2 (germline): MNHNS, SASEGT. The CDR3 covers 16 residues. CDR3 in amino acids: CASNLAGSGGFNEQFF. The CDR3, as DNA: TGTGCCAGCAACCTAGCGGGAAGTGGGGGATTTAATGAGCAGTTCTTC.

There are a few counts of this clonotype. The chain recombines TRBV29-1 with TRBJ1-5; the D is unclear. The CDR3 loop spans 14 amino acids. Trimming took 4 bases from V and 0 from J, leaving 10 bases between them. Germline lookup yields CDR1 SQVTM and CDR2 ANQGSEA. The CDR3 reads CSVADPNSNQPQHF. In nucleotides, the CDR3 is TGCAGCGTTGCGGACCCGAATAGCAATCAGCCCCAGCATTTT.

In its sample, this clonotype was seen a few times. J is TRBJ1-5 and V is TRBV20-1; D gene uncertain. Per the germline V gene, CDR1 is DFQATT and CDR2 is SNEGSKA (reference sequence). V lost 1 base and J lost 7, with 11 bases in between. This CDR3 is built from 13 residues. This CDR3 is CSARAPGFQPQHF. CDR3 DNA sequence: TGCAGTGCTAGAGCCCCGGGTTTCCAGCCCCAGCATTTT.

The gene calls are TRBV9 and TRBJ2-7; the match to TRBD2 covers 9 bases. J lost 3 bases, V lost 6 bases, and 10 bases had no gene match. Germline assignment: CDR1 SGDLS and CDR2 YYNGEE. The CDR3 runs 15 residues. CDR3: CASTPGLAGNYEQYF. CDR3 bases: TGTGCCAGCACCCCGGGGCTAGCGGGGAACTACGAGCAGTACTTC.

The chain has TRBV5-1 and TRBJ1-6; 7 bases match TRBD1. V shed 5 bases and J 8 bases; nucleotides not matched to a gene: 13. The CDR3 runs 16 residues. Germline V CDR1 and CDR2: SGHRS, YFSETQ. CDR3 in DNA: TGCGCCAGCAGTGACTTGAGGGGGACAGCTGATTCACCCCTCCACTTT. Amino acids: CASSDLRGTADSPLHF.

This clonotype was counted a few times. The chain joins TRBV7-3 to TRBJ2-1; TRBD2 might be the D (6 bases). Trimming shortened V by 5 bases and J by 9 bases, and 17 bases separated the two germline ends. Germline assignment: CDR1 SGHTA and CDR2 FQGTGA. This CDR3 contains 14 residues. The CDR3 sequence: CASSLGREYGEQFF. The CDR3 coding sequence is TGTGCCAGCAGCCTCGGACGGGAGTACGGTGAGCAGTTCTTC.

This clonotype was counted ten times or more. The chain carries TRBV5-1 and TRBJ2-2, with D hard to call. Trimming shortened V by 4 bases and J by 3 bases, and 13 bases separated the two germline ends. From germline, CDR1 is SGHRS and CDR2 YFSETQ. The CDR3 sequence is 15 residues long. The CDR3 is CASSPITHYTGELFF. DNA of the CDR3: TGCGCCAGCAGCCCCATTACACATTACACCGGGGAGCTGTTTTTT.

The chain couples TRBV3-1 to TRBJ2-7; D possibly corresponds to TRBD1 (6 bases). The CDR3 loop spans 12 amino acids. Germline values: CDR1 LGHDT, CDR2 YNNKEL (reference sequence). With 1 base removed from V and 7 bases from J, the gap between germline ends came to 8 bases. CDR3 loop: CASSQGDREQYF. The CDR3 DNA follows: TGTGCCAGCAGCCAAGGCGACAGGGAGCAGTACTTC.

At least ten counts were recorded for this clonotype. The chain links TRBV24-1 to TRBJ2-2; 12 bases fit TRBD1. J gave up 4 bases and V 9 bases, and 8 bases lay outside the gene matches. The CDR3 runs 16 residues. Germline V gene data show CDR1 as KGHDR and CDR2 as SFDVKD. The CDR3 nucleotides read TGTGCCACCGGGGGACAGGGGGCGCAGGTCACCGGGGAGCTGTTTTTT. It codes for CATGGQGAQVTGELFF.

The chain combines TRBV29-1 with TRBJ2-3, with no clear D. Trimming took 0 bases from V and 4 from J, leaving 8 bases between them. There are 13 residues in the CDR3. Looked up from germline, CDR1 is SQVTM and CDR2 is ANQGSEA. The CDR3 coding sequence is TGCAGCGTTGAAGAGGTGAACGCAGATACGCAGTATTTT. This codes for CSVEEVNADTQYF.

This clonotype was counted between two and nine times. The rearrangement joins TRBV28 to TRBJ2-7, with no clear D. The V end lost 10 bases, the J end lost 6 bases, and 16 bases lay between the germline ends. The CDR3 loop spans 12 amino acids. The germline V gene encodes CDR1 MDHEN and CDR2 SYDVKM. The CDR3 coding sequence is TGTGCCACAACAGCCTCGGCTTCCGAGCAGTACTTC. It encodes CATTASASEQYF.

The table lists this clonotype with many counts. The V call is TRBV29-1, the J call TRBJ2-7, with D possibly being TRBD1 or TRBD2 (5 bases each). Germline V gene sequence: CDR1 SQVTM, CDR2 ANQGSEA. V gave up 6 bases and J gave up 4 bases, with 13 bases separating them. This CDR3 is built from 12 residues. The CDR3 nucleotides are TGCAGCGTGTCCCGGGACGGATACGAGCAGTACTTC. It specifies CSVSRDGYEQYF.

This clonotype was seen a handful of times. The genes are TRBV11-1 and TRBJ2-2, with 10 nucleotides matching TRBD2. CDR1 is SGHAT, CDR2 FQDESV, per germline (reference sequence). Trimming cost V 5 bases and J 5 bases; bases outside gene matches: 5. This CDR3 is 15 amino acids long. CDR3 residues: CASSPSGRTTGELFF. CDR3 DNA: TGTGCCAGCAGCCCTAGCGGGAGAACTACCGGGGAGCTGTTTTTT.

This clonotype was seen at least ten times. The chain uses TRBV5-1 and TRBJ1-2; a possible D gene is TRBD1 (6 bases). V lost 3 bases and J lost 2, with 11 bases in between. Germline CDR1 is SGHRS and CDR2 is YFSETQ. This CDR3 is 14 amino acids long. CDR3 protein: CASSSRTANYGYTF. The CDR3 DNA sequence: TGCGCCAGCAGCTCCCGGACAGCCAACTATGGCTACACCTTC.

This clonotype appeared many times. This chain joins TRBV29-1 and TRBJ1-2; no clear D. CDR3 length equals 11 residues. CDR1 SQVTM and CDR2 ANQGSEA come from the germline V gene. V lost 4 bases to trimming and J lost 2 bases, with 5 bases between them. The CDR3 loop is CSVGLNYGYTF. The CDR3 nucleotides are TGCAGCGTTGGTCTGAACTATGGCTACACCTTC.

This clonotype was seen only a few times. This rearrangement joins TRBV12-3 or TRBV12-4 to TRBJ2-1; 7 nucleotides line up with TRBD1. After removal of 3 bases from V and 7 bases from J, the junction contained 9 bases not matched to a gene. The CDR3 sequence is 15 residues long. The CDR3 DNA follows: TGTGCCAGCAGTTTTCGACAGGGCCGAAAAAATGAGCAGTTCTTC. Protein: CASSFRQGRKNEQFF.

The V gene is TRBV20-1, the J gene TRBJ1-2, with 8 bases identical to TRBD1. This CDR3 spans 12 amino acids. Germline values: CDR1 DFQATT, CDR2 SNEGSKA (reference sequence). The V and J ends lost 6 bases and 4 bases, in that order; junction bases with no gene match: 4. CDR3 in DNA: TGCAGTGCCCCGGACAGGGTCTATGGCTACACCTTC. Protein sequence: CSAPDRVYGYTF.

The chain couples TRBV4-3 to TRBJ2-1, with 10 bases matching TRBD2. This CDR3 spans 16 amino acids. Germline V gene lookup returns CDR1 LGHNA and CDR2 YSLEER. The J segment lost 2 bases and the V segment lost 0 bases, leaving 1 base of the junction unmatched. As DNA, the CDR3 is TGCGCCAGCAGCCAAGACCTAGCGGGAGCCTACAATGAGCAGTTCTTC. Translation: CASSQDLAGAYNEQFF.

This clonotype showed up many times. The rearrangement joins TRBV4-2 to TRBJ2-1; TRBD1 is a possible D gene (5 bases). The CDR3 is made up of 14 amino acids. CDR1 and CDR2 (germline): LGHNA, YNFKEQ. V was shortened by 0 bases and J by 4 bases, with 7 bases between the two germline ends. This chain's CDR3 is CASSQETGYNEQFF. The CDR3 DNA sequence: TGTGCCAGCAGCCAAGAAACAGGTTACAATGAGCAGTTCTTC.

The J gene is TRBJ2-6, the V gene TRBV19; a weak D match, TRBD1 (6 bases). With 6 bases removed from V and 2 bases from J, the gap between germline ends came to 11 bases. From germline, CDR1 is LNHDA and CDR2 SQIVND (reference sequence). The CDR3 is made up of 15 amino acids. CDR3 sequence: CASSTGTPGANVLTF. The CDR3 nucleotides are TGTGCCAGTAGCACCGGGACACCTGGGGCCAACGTCCTGACTTTC.

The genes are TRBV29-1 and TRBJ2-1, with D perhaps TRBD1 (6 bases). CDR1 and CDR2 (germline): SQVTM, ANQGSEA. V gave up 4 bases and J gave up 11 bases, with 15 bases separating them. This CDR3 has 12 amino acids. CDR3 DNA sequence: TGCAGCGTTGGAGAGGGGGAGTCAAAGCAGTTCTTC. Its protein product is CSVGEGESKQFF.

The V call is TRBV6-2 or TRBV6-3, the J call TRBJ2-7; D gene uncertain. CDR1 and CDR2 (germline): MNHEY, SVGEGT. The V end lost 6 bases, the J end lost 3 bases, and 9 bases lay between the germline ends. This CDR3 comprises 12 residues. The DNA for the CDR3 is TGTGCCAGCAGAACGGTTGTCTACGAGCAGTACTTC. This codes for CASRTVVYEQYF.

CDR3 in DNA: TGTGCCAGCTCACCGGCAGGGGGGATTGGCACAGATACGCAGTATTTT. It yields the protein CASSPAGGIGTDTQYF. The genes are TRBV18 and TRBJ2-3; weak D call: TRBD1 (7 bases). The CDR3 covers 16 residues. With 3 bases removed from V and 1 base from J, the gap between germline ends came to 14 bases. Germline V CDR1 and CDR2: KGHSH, LQKENI.

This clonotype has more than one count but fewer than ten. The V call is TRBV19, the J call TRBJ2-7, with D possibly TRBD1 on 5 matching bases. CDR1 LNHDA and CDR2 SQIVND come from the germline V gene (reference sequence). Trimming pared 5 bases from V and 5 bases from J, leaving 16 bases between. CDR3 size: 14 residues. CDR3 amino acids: CASSSAGIVHEQYF. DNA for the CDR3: TGTGCCAGTAGTTCGGCAGGGATTGTCCACGAGCAGTACTTC.

The CDR3 DNA sequence: TGTGCCAGCACACCTTCCCGGGAGCAGTACTTC. Translation gives CASTPSREQYF. This chain connects TRBV7-9 to TRBJ2-7; D gene unclear. Trimming stripped 7 bases from V and 7 bases from J, with 11 bases between. The CDR3 extends over 11 amino acids. Looked up from germline, CDR1 is SEHNR and CDR2 is FQNEAQ (reference sequence).